One sample yielded the 30 T cell receptor beta chains listed below, sequenced in a study of T cell repertoires in cytomegalovirus infection. TCRdb re-called the reads through MiXCR, storing one row per CDR3 protein. The data contain roughly 230,000 distinct CDR3 sequences, 5% to 8.5% of them seen just once; the ten biggest clones take up roughly 6.5%. Sample: PBMCs. The receptors come from a human donor in good health (CMV status not recorded). Some clones in this sample may be carry-over from other donors' samples.

This clonotype was counted ten times or more. This chain links TRBV7-2 with TRBJ1-5; D is unresolved. V dropped 5 bases and J dropped 1 base, with 6 bases sitting between them. Germline V lookup: CDR1 SGHTA, CDR2 FQGNSA. This CDR3 contains 13 residues. The CDR3: CASSPRSNQPQHF. The CDR3 bases are TGTGCCAGCAGCCCGAGAAGCAATCAGCCCCAGCATTTT. Combining the CDR3 with reference TRBV7-2 and TRBJ1-5 gives the whole variable domain GAGVSQSPSNKVTEKGKDVELRCDPISGHTALYWYRQSLGQGLEFLIYFQGNSAPDKSGLPSDRFSAERTGGSVSTLTIQRTQQEDSAVYLCASSPRSNQPQHFGDGTRLSIL.

Concerning this clonotype itself: Its ends do not fully match the called genes, so a read error is possible. The chain has TRBV6-2 or TRBV6-3 and TRBJ1-1, with D maybe TRBD1 (6 bases). The CDR3 totals 14 residues. CDR1 and CDR2 (germline): MNHEY, SVGEGT. DNA for the CDR3: TGTGCCAGCAGGTACAGGGAGGTCTCGGCTGAAGCTTCCTTT. This sequence encodes CASRYREVSAEASF.

This clonotype has a count of ten or more. The chain carries TRBV28 and TRBJ2-5; no clear D gene. V was shortened by 4 bases and J by 1 base, with 10 bases between the two germline ends. The CDR3 has 14 amino acids. Germline V CDR1 and CDR2: MDHEN, SYDVKM. CDR3 sequence: CASSSHPFQETQYF. In DNA form, the CDR3 reads TGTGCCAGCAGTTCTCACCCTTTCCAAGAGACCCAGTACTTC.

This clonotype was counted at least ten times. The rearrangement links TRBV19 to TRBJ2-3; D unclear. V lost 5 bases and J lost 2, with 8 bases in between. There are 13 residues in the CDR3. The germline V gene encodes CDR1 LNHDA and CDR2 SQIVND (reference sequence). The CDR3 DNA follows: TGTGCCAGTAGTCAAGATCACACAGATACGCAGTATTTT. This translates into CASSQDHTDTQYF. Full variable domain (outside the CDR3, taken from reference TRBV19 and TRBJ2-3): DGGITQSPKYLFRKEGQNVTLSCEQNLNHDAMYWYRQDPGQGLRLIYYSQIVNDFQKGDIAEGYSVSREKKESFPLTVTSAQKNPTAFYLCASSQDHTDTQYFGPGTRLTVL.

This clonotype was counted many times. The chain combines TRBV7-9 with TRBJ2-4; D may match TRBD1 or TRBD2 (5 bases each). Looked up from germline, CDR1 is SEHNR and CDR2 is FQNEAQ (reference sequence). V lost 5 bases to trimming and J lost 4 bases, with 15 bases between them. CDR3 length equals 15 residues. CDR3 coding DNA: TGTGCCAGCAGCGGTTGGGGCAGGGAGAAAAACATTCAGTACTTC. Residues: CASSGWGREKNIQYF.

The V call is TRBV20-1, the J call TRBJ2-1; 9 bases line up with TRBD2. This CDR3 contains 16 residues. Germline CDR1 reads DFQATT; CDR2 reads SNEGSKA (reference sequence). V shed 3 bases, J shed 0 bases, and the junction held 6 bases outside the gene matches. The CDR3 here is CSASSYSGGSYNEQFF. The CDR3 bases are TGCAGTGCTAGTAGTTATAGCGGGGGCTCCTACAATGAGCAGTTCTTC.

This clonotype was seen many times. The chain uses TRBV30 and TRBJ1-1; D unclear. Per germline, CDR1 GTSNPN and CDR2 SVGIG (reference sequence). This CDR3 region has 14 residues. Trimming stripped 1 base from V and 4 bases from J, with 13 bases between. This CDR3 reads CAWSAAEGSTEAFF. CDR3 bases: TGTGCCTGGAGTGCCGCGGAGGGCAGCACTGAAGCTTTCTTT.

This clonotype appeared many times. This CDR3 is CSAFLLTLTGYEQYF. The CDR3 region has the DNA TGCAGTGCTTTTCTTTTGACACTGACTGGTTACGAGCAGTACTTC. The chain has TRBV20-1 and TRBJ2-7; D not resolved. The CDR3 is made up of 15 amino acids. CDR1 and CDR2 from the germline V gene are DFQATT and SNEGSKA (reference sequence). V was pared by 5 bases and J by 4 bases, with 21 bases between.

This clonotype was picked up many times. This chain joins TRBV18 and TRBJ2-7; D is perhaps TRBD1 or TRBD2 (7 bases each). V lost 3 bases to trimming and J lost 0 bases, with 18 bases between them. Germline loops: CDR1 KGHSH, CDR2 LQKENI. This CDR3 is built from 17 residues. The CDR3 reads CASSPTGEGGPSYEQYF. The CDR3 DNA follows: TGTGCCAGCTCACCTACAGGGGAGGGTGGCCCCTCCTACGAGCAGTACTTC.

This clonotype showed up many times. The chain uses TRBV7-2 and TRBJ1-4; 9 bases are shared with TRBD1. CDR1 and CDR2 from the germline V gene are SGHTA and FQGNSA. This CDR3 has 17 amino acids. The V segment lost 5 bases and the J segment 4 bases; nucleotides outside the gene matches: 11. CDR3: CASSPQPPGQGNEKLFF. The CDR3 region has the DNA TGTGCCAGCAGCCCCCAGCCCCCGGGACAGGGTAATGAAAAACTGTTTTTT.

This clonotype was observed at least ten times. The chain links TRBV6-5 to TRBJ2-3; 8 positions agree with TRBD2. V shed 2 bases and J 0 bases; nucleotides not matched to a gene: 7. The CDR3 extends over 17 amino acids. CDR1 and CDR2 from the germline V gene are MNHEY and SVGAGI. CDR3 region: CASSYLPGGGSTDTQYF. CDR3 bases: TGTGCCAGCAGTTACCTCCCCGGGGGGGGGAGCACAGATACGCAGTATTTT.

The V gene is TRBV5-6, the J gene TRBJ2-1, with D possibly TRBD1 on 5 matching bases. CDR3 size: 14 residues. Germline assignment: CDR1 SGHDT and CDR2 YYEEEE. V was cut by 4 bases and J by 3 bases, with 11 bases left in between. The CDR3 region has the DNA TGTGCCAGCAGCAGAAGGACACACTACAATGAGCAGTTCTTC. Its protein product is CASSRRTHYNEQFF.

This clonotype was seen repeatedly, ten times or more. The chain combines TRBV7-2 with TRBJ2-1; D gene uncertain. Trimming pared 3 bases from V and 6 bases from J, leaving 9 bases between. Germline loops: CDR1 SGHTA, CDR2 FQGNSA. The CDR3 covers 13 residues. CDR3 in amino acids: CASSFLLGNEQFF. The CDR3 coding sequence is TGTGCCAGCAGCTTTCTTCTTGGCAATGAGCAGTTCTTC.

This clonotype has at least ten counts. The rearrangement uses TRBV7-2 and TRBJ1-6; TRBD1 is a possible D gene (5 bases). This CDR3 is 16 amino acids long. Germline CDR1 is SGHTA and CDR2 is FQGNSA. Deletions cut 5 bases from V and 0 bases from J, with 11 bases between. The CDR3 nucleotides read TGTGCCAGCAGCAGATCAGGGAGCTCCTATAATTCACCCCTCCACTTT. Residues: CASSRSGSSYNSPLHF.

Ten or more counts support this clonotype. V is TRBV5-6 and J is TRBJ1-1; 8 bases line up with TRBD1. Germline loops: CDR1 SGHDT, CDR2 YYEEEE. The J segment lost 10 bases and the V segment lost 2 bases, leaving 19 bases of the junction unmatched. The CDR3 spans 17 residues. CDR3 sequence: CASSLGSVMDRVGVAFF. The CDR3 bases are TGTGCCAGCAGCTTAGGTTCTGTTATGGACAGGGTGGGTGTAGCTTTCTTT.

This clonotype was seen repeatedly, ten times or more. The chain couples TRBV29-1 to TRBJ1-1; D perhaps matches TRBD1 (6 bases). Germline V gene lookup returns CDR1 SQVTM and CDR2 ANQGSEA. Trimming stripped 7 bases from V and 1 base from J, with 7 bases between. CDR3 length: 11 amino acids. In nucleotides, the CDR3 is TGCAGCGGAGGGGGGAACACTGAAGCTTTCTTT. Translated, it gives CSGGGNTEAFF.

This clonotype has ten or more counts. The chain combines TRBV5-5 with TRBJ1-4; a possible D gene is TRBD1 (5 bases). Germline CDR1 is SGHKS and CDR2 is YYEKEE (reference sequence). The CDR3 has 11 residues. Trimming removed 4 bases from V and 11 bases from J, with 9 bases in between. The CDR3 loop reads CASSLGGKLFF. The CDR3 coding sequence is TGTGCCAGCAGCCTCGGGGGGAAACTGTTTTTT.

This clonotype was observed at least ten times. In DNA, the CDR3 is TGCAGTGCTAGAGATAGATCCAGGAGGTGGGCTTTCTTT. Encoded protein: CSARDRSRRWAFF. The V and J genes are TRBV20-1 and TRBJ1-1; D is uncertain. Trimming removed 0 bases at V and 11 bases at J, with 16 bases between. Germline-derived CDR1 and CDR2 are DFQATT and SNEGSKA (reference sequence). The CDR3 extends over 13 amino acids.

This clonotype occurred many times. The chain has TRBV28 and TRBJ2-5; possible D gene TRBD2, 5 bases. V lost 8 bases and J 1 base, leaving 17 bases between the germline ends. The CDR3 sequence is 15 residues long. Germline V gives CDR1 MDHEN, CDR2 SYDVKM. The CDR3 loop is CASLRKSAGQETQYF. The CDR3 DNA reads TGTGCCAGCTTACGTAAGTCGGCGGGCCAAGAGACCCAGTACTTC.

This clonotype was found a few times. This chain joins TRBV30 and TRBJ2-7; D is uncertain. In germline, CDR1 is GTSNPN, CDR2 SVGIG (reference sequence). The CDR3 runs to 12 residues. V lost 2 bases and J lost 3, with 8 bases in between. The CDR3 region has the DNA TGTGCCTGGAGTACTCCTTACTACGAGCAGTACTTC. Amino acids: CAWSTPYYEQYF.

The chain employs TRBV14 and TRBJ1-2; no firm D call. The CDR3 length is 13 residues. Germline V lookup: CDR1 SGHDN, CDR2 FVKESK. V was clipped by 0 bases and J by 3 bases, with 5 bases between them. The CDR3 DNA sequence: TGTGCCAGCAGCCAAGAGACCTACTATGGCTACACCTTC. Translation gives CASSQETYYGYTF.

This chain uses TRBV20-1 with TRBJ1-4; D gene ambiguous. Germline V gene lookup returns CDR1 DFQATT and CDR2 SNEGSKA (reference sequence). The germline V and J ends were trimmed by 3 bases and 0 bases, with 5 bases remaining between them. There are 13 residues in the CDR3. CDR3 DNA: TGCAGTGCTAGTAGTGCAACTAATGAAAAACTGTTTTTT. Amino acids: CSASSATNEKLFF.

In this sample, this clonotype turned up many times. The chain links TRBV6-5 to TRBJ2-3; unclear D gene. Germline V gene lookup returns CDR1 MNHEY and CDR2 SVGAGI. This CDR3 spans 11 amino acids. Trimming shortened V by 2 bases and J by 5 bases, and 2 bases separated the two germline ends. CDR3 DNA sequence: TGTGCCAGCAGTTACGTAGATACGCAGTATTTT. It codes for CASSYVDTQYF.

Comments on this clonotype: This likely comes from a read error, as the CDR3 has no conserved phenylalanine or tryptophan at its end. The V and J genes are TRBV11-2 and TRBJ2-1; 10 bases fit TRBD1. This CDR3 contains 17 residues. Per the germline V gene, CDR1 is SGHAT and CDR2 is FQNNGV. The V gene end was trimmed by 5 bases and the J gene end by 4 bases; junction bases not matched to a gene: 11. The CDR3, as DNA: TGTGCCAGCAGCCGACAGGGGGCTTTCGATCTATACAATGAGCAGTTCTCC. It codes for CASSRQGAFDLYNEQFS.

This clonotype was observed many times. Here the CDR3 DNA reads TGTGCCAGCAGCTTAAGCGAGTACAATGAGCAGTTCTTC. Encoded protein: CASSLSEYNEQFF. This chain links TRBV7-2 with TRBJ2-1; D remains ambiguous. Germline V CDR1 and CDR2: SGHTA, FQGNSA. Trimming took off 2 bases at V and 4 bases at J, with 6 bases between the two ends. The CDR3 contains 13 residues.

The gene calls are TRBV5-1 and TRBJ1-4; no definite D call. Per the germline V gene, CDR1 is SGHRS and CDR2 is YFSETQ. V was shortened by 2 bases and J by 8 bases, with 22 bases between the two germline ends. The CDR3 is made up of 17 amino acids. The CDR3 nucleotides are TGCGCCAGCAGCTTTGGGCAGGTTTTAGGGATGGGCGAAAAACTGTTTTTT. This translates into CASSFGQVLGMGEKLFF.

In this sample, this clonotype turned up many times. The chain has TRBV7-2 and TRBJ1-1, with D uncertain. CDR1 is SGHTA and CDR2 is FQGNSA in the germline V gene. The CDR3 consists of 15 residues. Trimming cost V 7 bases and J 1 base, with 16 bases left between them. The CDR3, as DNA: TGTGCCAGCACCTTTGGAGGGATGGGGAACACTGAAGCTTTCTTT. This codes for CASTFGGMGNTEAFF.

At least ten counts were recorded for this clonotype. The J gene is TRBJ1-1, the V gene TRBV7-2; D perhaps matches TRBD1 (6 bases). The CDR3 runs 15 residues. Germline-derived CDR1 and CDR2 are SGHTA and FQGNSA. The V and J ends lost 5 bases and 1 base respectively, with 14 bases between them. CDR3: CASSPNGTPNTEAFF. The CDR3 nucleotides are TGTGCCAGCAGCCCGAATGGGACACCGAACACTGAAGCTTTCTTT.

This clonotype has ten or more counts. This chain connects TRBV7-2 to TRBJ1-1; D gene unclear. There are 13 residues in the CDR3. V was pared by 5 bases and J by 1 base, with 8 bases between. Germline values: CDR1 SGHTA, CDR2 FQGNSA. In nucleotides, the CDR3 is TGTGCCAGCAGCCCCTGGACGAACACTGAAGCTTTCTTT. This encodes CASSPWTNTEAFF.

This clonotype was counted ten times or more. This chain connects TRBV28 to TRBJ2-7; D is uncertain. Trimming took 6 bases from V and 2 from J, leaving 14 bases between them. The CDR3 runs to 14 residues. CDR1 MDHEN and CDR2 SYDVKM come from the germline V gene. The CDR3 bases are TGTGCCAGCAGGACATACGTAGGGACCTACGAGCAGTACTTC. Protein: CASRTYVGTYEQYF.